Listed below are T cell receptor beta chains from one sample, sequenced in a study of blood T cell repertoires in COVID-19. Some clones are missing from TCRdb's copy, which holds only in-frame ones; the method was immunoSEQ multiplex PCR. In the table there are some 210,000 clones, more than 85% of which are singletons. The material sequenced was peripheral blood. Every receptor here comes from a man aged 55 to 70 with COVID-19, enrolled during active disease. Each CDR3 is given with its conserved first and last residue. A D gene is named only where the DNA matches it firmly. Size is omitted from some rows. Given values are once, few, many or a class for expanded clones.

cdr3_aa cdr3_nt j_call v_call clone_size d_call
CASSPFSPSNTEAFF TGTGCCAGCAGCCCTTTTAGCCCTTCGAACACTGAAGCTTTCTTT TRBJ1-1 TRBV28 - -
CASSPGQVFNSPLHF TGTGCCAGCAGCCCGGGACAGGTGTTTAATTCACCCCTCCACTTT TRBJ1-6 TRBV3-1/TRBV3-2 - TRBD1
CASSPNSKRGGLRAEAFF TGTGCCAGTAGCCCCAACTCCAAGAGGGGGGGTTTACGCGCTGAAGCTTTCTTT TRBJ1-1 TRBV19 - -
CASSPFLGDTYTGELFF TGTGCCAGCAGCCCATTCTTGGGGGACACCTACACCGGGGAGCTGTTTTTT TRBJ2-2 TRBV14 - -
CASAKSGGVYEQYF TGTGCCAGCGCGAAGTCCGGGGGGGTCTACGAGCAGTACTTC TRBJ2-7 TRBV5-4 - TRBD2
CASSRLASSSYNEQFF TGTGCCAGCAGTAGACTAGCGTCGAGCTCCTACAATGAGCAGTTCTTC TRBJ2-1 TRBV28 - TRBD2
CASPNQPQHF TGTGCCAGCCCTAATCAGCCCCAGCATTTT TRBJ1-5 TRBV6-5 - -
CAWLSWTVGGELFF TGTGCCTGGCTCAGCTGGACAGTCGGCGGGGAGCTGTTTTTT TRBJ2-2 TRBV30 once -
CASSSGQGVMNTEAFF TGTGCCAGCAGCTCGGGACAGGGGGTCATGAACACTGAAGCTTTCTTT TRBJ1-1 TRBV5-4 - TRBD1
CASSPHGGGSTEAFF TGTGCCAGCAGCCCCCATGGGGGAGGGAGCACTGAAGCTTTCTTT TRBJ1-1 TRBV3-1/TRBV3-2 - -
CASSLEGQGFVTEAFF TGTGCCAGCAGCTTAGAGGGACAGGGTTTCGTCACTGAAGCTTTCTTT TRBJ1-1 TRBV7-2 - TRBD1
CASSLGGTGFSGNTIYF TGTGCCAGCAGCTTGGGTGGGACAGGCTTCTCTGGAAACACCATATATTTT TRBJ1-3 TRBV5-4 - TRBD1
CASSLDVGPVNTEAFF TGCGCCAGCAGCTTGGACGTGGGGCCGGTGAACACTGAAGCTTTCTTT TRBJ1-1 TRBV5-1 - -
CASSQRQSAGNTIYF TGTGCCAGCTCACAGAGACAGTCGGCAGGAAACACCATATATTTT TRBJ1-3 TRBV18 - -
CAGGLAVGEQFF TGTGCCGGGGGGCTAGCGGTTGGTGAGCAGTTCTTC TRBJ2-1 TRBV2 - -
CASTLDRIGGYTF TGTGCCAGCACCCTGGACAGGATTGGCGGCTACACCTTC TRBJ1-2 TRBV6-5 once TRBD1
CSASGRVVESGNTIYF TGCAGTGCTAGTGGTCGGGTTGTGGAATCGGGAAACACCATATATTTT TRBJ1-3 TRBV20-1 - -
CASSFGTGPNYGYTF TGTGCCAGCAGCTTCGGGACAGGGCCGAACTATGGCTACACCTTC TRBJ1-2 TRBV5-6 - TRBD1